This T cell receptor (beta chain) appears in the sequencing data of a study of T cells expressing NK-cell markers. As for the study in general: From sorted CD3+CD56+NKG2C+, CD3+CD56+NKG2C- and CD3+CD56-NKG2C+ T cells came the TCR beta repertoires. Seven HCMV-seropositive donors and one seronegative donor made up the eight sequenced donors.

TCRdb re-called the 5' RACE reads and shows each CDR3 protein once, DNA omitted. The sample features about 260,000 distinct CDR3 sequences, with 0.39% in its top ten. From germline, CDR1 is SGHTA and CDR2 FQGNSA. This CDR3 has 13 amino acids. The TCR comes from a man aged 18 to 30 in good health. The specimen was blood T cells: a sorted CD56 or NKG2C T cell subset, CD4+ or CD8+ T cells, or bulk PBMC T cells (not recorded which). The V and J genes are TRBV7-2 and TRBJ2-1; TCRdb's D gene call, TRBD1, goes unchecked for lack of DNA. CDR3 sequence: CASSLEGGRGQFF. Drawing the rest from reference TRBV7-2 and TRBJ2-1, the complete variable domain is GAGVSQSPSNKVTEKGKDVELRCDPISGHTALYWYRQSLGQGLEFLIYFQGNSAPDKSGLPSDRFSAERTGGSVSTLTIQRTQQEDSAVYLCASSLEGGRGQFFGPGTRLTVL.